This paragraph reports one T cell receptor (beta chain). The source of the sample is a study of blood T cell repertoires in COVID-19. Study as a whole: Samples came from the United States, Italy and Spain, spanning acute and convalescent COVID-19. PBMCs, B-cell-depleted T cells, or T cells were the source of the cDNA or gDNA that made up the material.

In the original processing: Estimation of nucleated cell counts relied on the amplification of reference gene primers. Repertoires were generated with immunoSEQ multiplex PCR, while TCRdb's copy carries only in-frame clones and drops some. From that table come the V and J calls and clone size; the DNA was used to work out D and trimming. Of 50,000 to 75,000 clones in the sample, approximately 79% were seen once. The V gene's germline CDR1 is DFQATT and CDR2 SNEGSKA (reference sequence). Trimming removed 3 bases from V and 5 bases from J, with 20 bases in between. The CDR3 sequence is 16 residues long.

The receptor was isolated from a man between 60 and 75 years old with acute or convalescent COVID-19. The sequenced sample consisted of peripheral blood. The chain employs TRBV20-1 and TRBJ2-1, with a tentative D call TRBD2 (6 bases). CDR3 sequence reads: CSASIPGEKGHNEQFF. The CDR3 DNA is TGCAGTGCTAGTATTCCGGGGGAAAAAGGCCACAATGAGCAGTTCTTC.